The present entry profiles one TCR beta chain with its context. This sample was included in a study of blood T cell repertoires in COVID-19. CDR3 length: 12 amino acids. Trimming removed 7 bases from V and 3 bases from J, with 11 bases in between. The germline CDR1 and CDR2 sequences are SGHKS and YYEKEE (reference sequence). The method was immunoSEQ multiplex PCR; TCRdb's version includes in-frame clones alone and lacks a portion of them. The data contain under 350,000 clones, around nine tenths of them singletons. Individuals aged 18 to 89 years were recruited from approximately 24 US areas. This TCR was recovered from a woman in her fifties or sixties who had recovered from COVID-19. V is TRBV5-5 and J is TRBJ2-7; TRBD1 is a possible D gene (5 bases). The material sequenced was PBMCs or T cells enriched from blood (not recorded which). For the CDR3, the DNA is TGTGCCAGCCAACAGGATAGCTACGAGCAGTACTTC. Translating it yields CASQQDSYEQYF.